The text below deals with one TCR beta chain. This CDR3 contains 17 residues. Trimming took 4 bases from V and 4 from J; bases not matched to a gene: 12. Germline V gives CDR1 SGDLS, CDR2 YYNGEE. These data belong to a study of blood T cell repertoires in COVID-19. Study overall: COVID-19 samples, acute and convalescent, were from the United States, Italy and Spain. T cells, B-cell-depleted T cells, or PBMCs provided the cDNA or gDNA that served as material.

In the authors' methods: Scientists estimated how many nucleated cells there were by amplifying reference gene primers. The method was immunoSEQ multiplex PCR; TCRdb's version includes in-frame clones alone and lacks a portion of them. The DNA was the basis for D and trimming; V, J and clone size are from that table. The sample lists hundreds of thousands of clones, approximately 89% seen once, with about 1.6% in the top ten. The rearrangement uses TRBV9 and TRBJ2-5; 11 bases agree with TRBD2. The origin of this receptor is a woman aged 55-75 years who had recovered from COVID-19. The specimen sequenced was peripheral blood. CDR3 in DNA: TGTGCCAGCAGCCTAGGAATTAGCGGGGGGGCAGGAGAGACCCAGTACTTC. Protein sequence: CASSLGISGGAGETQYF.